Following are 27 T cell receptor beta chains from one sample sequenced in a study of T-cell reconstitution after alpha-beta-depleted transplantation in children. The TCRbeta library was prepared with unique molecular identifiers. In TCRdb, the PCR reads were re-called with MiXCR into one record per CDR3 protein. This table holds 500,000 or so distinct CDR3 sequences, less than 35% found once. The specimen comprised PBMCs from the stem cell graft donor, sampled from the stem cell graft. The receptors here all came from a human donor who donated a stem cell graft to a child with aplastic anemia.

This rearrangement joins TRBV7-2 to TRBJ1-5; D call uncertain. This CDR3 comprises 14 residues. V was cut by 5 bases and J by 3 bases, with 11 bases left in between. In germline, CDR1 is SGHTA, CDR2 FQGNSA. DNA for the CDR3: TGTGCCAGCAGCCACAGAGGATTCAATCAGCCCCAGCATTTT. It translates to CASSHRGFNQPQHF.

The V call is TRBV12-3 or TRBV12-4, the J call TRBJ1-4; TRBD1 agrees at 10 bases. The length of the CDR3 is 15 residues. V dropped 5 bases and J dropped 8; count of bases not matched to a gene: 8. The CDR3 DNA reads as TGTGCCAGCAGTCCCGAGACAGGGGGCGAAGAAAAACTGTTTTTT. Protein sequence: CASSPETGGEEKLFF.

The chain recombines TRBV7-9 with TRBJ1-6; D may be TRBD1 (6 bases). Germline CDR1 is SEHNR and CDR2 is FQNEAQ (reference sequence). Trimming took 5 bases from V and 12 from J, leaving 17 bases between them. This CDR3 is built from 14 residues. Here the CDR3 DNA reads TGTGCCAGCAGCCTGGGGACATCCCCCGTACCCCTCCACTTT. This translates into CASSLGTSPVPLHF.

This clonotype was seen a handful of times. CDR3 sequence (DNA): TGCAGTGCTAGAGGGGCTCTAGCGGGGGCCACCGGGGAGCTGTTTTTT. This codes for CSARGALAGATGELFF. The chain links TRBV20-1 to TRBJ2-2; 10 bases are a match to TRBD2. The ends lost 1 base at V and 4 bases at J; junction bases unmatched: 6. Germline V gene data show CDR1 as DFQATT and CDR2 as SNEGSKA (reference sequence). There are 16 residues in the CDR3.

This clonotype appeared a few times. The chain combines TRBV7-2 with TRBJ2-5; D unclear. Germline CDR1 is SGHTA and CDR2 is FQGNSA. With 8 bases removed from V and 0 bases from J, the gap between germline ends came to 7 bases. This CDR3 contains 12 residues. The CDR3: CASAGYQETQYF. The CDR3 DNA is TGTGCCAGCGCCGGGTACCAAGAGACCCAGTACTTC.

This clonotype came up a few times. The chain carries TRBV29-1 and TRBJ2-2, with TRBD1 identical over 10 bases. Germline V gives CDR1 SQVTM, CDR2 ANQGSEA. Trimming took 4 bases from V and 6 from J; bases not matched to a gene: 11. This CDR3 has 16 residues. The CDR3 loop reads CSVVPGTGVVSGELFF. Here the CDR3 DNA reads TGCAGCGTTGTTCCCGGGACAGGGGTAGTATCCGGGGAGCTGTTTTTT.

This sequence joins TRBV12-3 or TRBV12-4 and TRBJ2-7; TRBD1 aligns across 9 bases. V shed 5 bases and J 5 bases; nucleotides not matched to a gene: 7. CDR3 length: 14 residues. The CDR3 sequence is CASSSPGQGDEQYF. The CDR3 coding sequence is TGTGCCAGCAGTAGTCCGGGACAGGGAGACGAGCAGTACTTC.

This clonotype was counted a few times. The chain joins TRBV12-3 or TRBV12-4 to TRBJ2-1; tentative D call: TRBD2 (6 bases). This CDR3 is built from 14 residues. Trimming stripped 6 bases from V and 6 bases from J, with 15 bases between. The CDR3 region is CASSSFAGSNEQFF. As DNA, the CDR3 is TGTGCCAGCAGCTCATTTGCCGGGAGCAATGAGCAGTTCTTC.

The chain carries TRBV5-1 and TRBJ2-7; 9 bases align to TRBD1. The CDR3 has 15 residues. V shed 5 bases, J shed 3 bases, and the junction held 9 bases outside the gene matches. Germline CDR1 reads SGHRS; CDR2 reads YFSETQ. Written as DNA, the CDR3 is TGCGCCAGCAGTCCAAATCCGGGACAGGGCTACGAGCAGTACGTC. Encoded protein: CASSPNPGQGYEQYV.

The table lists this clonotype with a few counts. The rearrangement links TRBV29-1 to TRBJ2-7; TRBD1 aligns across 7 bases. The CDR3 is 12 amino acids. Germline trimming cut 7 bases from V and 1 base from J; bases unmatched to any gene: 4. The germline gives CDR1 SQVTM, CDR2 ANQGSEA. Here the CDR3 reads CSAGQASYEQYF. In DNA form, the CDR3 reads TGCAGCGCCGGACAGGCGTCCTACGAGCAGTACTTC.

This clonotype was seen more than once but under ten times. The rearrangement joins TRBV7-2 to TRBJ2-7, with 8 bases identical to TRBD2. This CDR3 has 16 amino acids. Germline loops: CDR1 SGHTA, CDR2 FQGNSA. V dropped 4 bases and J dropped 7; count of bases not matched to a gene: 15. The CDR3 sequence: CASSSAGTAGDLEQYF. CDR3 nucleotides: TGTGCCAGCAGCTCGGCAGGTACAGCGGGAGATCTGGAGCAGTACTTC.

The table lists this clonotype with a few counts. The chain links TRBV5-6 to TRBJ1-4; D remains unclear. V lost 4 bases, J lost 7 bases, and 8 bases lay in between. This CDR3 is 12 amino acids long. The germline V gene encodes CDR1 SGHDT and CDR2 YYEEEE. In DNA form, the CDR3 reads TGTGCCAGCAGCGACCTGTCTGAAAAACTGTTTTTT. Its protein product is CASSDLSEKLFF.

This clonotype showed up just a few times. The V and J genes are TRBV18 and TRBJ2-7; tentative D call: TRBD2 (6 bases). Trimming removed 2 bases from V and 0 bases from J, with 8 bases in between. The CDR3 runs 14 residues. Germline assignment: CDR1 KGHSH and CDR2 LQKENI. The CDR3 DNA sequence: TGTGCCAGCTCACCAGCGGGAAACTCCTACGAGCAGTACTTC. It encodes CASSPAGNSYEQYF.

This clonotype was detected only a few times. The V and J genes are TRBV9 and TRBJ2-2; D uncertain. CDR3 length: 18 amino acids. Trimming removed 0 bases from V and 1 base from J, with 16 bases in between. Germline V gene lookup returns CDR1 SGDLS and CDR2 YYNGEE. The CDR3 bases are TGTGCCAGCAGCGTAGAATTACAATGGAAGGGGAACACCGGGGAGCTGTTTTTT. It codes for CASSVELQWKGNTGELFF.

The genes are TRBV6-5 and TRBJ2-7; D tentatively fits TRBD1 or TRBD2 (5 bases each). This CDR3 is built from 15 residues. Trimming took off 0 bases at V and 4 bases at J, with 13 bases between the two ends. Germline V gives CDR1 MNHEY, CDR2 SVGAGI. CDR3 nucleotide sequence: TGTGCCAGCAGTTACTCCGCCGGGACGACTTACGAGCAGTACTTC. This sequence encodes CASSYSAGTTYEQYF.

V and J are TRBV12-3 or TRBV12-4 and TRBJ1-1; 10 nucleotides align to TRBD1. After removal of 5 bases from V and 1 base from J, the junction contained 7 bases not matched to a gene. The CDR3 has 16 amino acids. The CDR3 nucleotides are TGTGCCAGCAGTACCGGACAGGGGGTCACGAACACTGAAGCTTTCTTT. Translated, it gives CASSTGQGVTNTEAFF.

This sequence joins TRBV6-2 or TRBV6-3 and TRBJ2-7, with unresolved D. This CDR3 is built from 15 residues. Trimming took 5 bases from V and 4 from J, leaving 18 bases between them. CDR1 MNHEY and CDR2 SVGEGT come from the germline V gene. CDR3 DNA sequence: TGTGCCAGCAGTGCCATCCCCCGGACGGCATACGAGCAGTACGTC. The encoded protein is CASSAIPRTAYEQYV.

This clonotype has more than one count but fewer than ten. This chain links TRBV5-5 with TRBJ2-2; 9 positions match TRBD1. The V segment lost 3 bases and the J segment 3 bases; nucleotides outside the gene matches: 3. The germline CDR1 and CDR2 sequences are SGHKS and YYEKEE (reference sequence). The CDR3 contains 15 residues. The CDR3 here is CASSSRTGDTGELFF. The CDR3, as DNA: TGTGCCAGCAGCTCACGGACAGGGGACACCGGGGAGCTGTTTTTT.

The V gene is TRBV5-1, the J gene TRBJ1-1; 7 bases are shared with TRBD1. The CDR3 has 15 amino acids. Per the germline V gene, CDR1 is SGHRS and CDR2 is YFSETQ. The V gene end was trimmed by 0 bases and the J gene end by 5 bases; junction bases not matched to a gene: 7. The CDR3 DNA sequence: TGCGCCAGCAGCTTGGCCCCAGGGGGAGAGACTGAAGCTTTCTTT. As protein: CASSLAPGGETEAFF. Drawing the rest from reference TRBV5-1 and TRBJ1-1, the complete variable domain is KAGVTQTPRYLIKTRGQQVTLSCSPISGHRSVSWYQQTPGQGLQFLFEYFSETQRNKGNFPGRFSGRQFSNSRSEMNVSTLELGDSALYLCASSLAPGGETEAFFGQGTRLTVV.

This clonotype was picked up a small number of times. The V and J genes are TRBV7-2 and TRBJ2-1; weak D call: TRBD2 (5 bases). The length of the CDR3 is 16 residues. In germline, CDR1 is SGHTA, CDR2 FQGNSA. With 2 bases removed from V and 2 bases from J, the gap between germline ends came to 13 bases. The CDR3 is CASSLSPDLAYNEQFF. CDR3 DNA: TGTGCCAGCAGCTTATCCCCGGACTTGGCCTACAATGAGCAGTTCTTC.

The chain couples TRBV20-1 to TRBJ1-2; no reliable D call. V gave up 3 bases and J gave up 0 bases, with 8 bases separating them. The CDR3 extends over 13 amino acids. Germline CDR1 and CDR2: DFQATT and SNEGSKA (reference sequence). CDR3 DNA sequence: TGCAGTGCTAGCGGGAGGACTAACTATGGCTACACCTTC. Residues: CSASGRTNYGYTF.

This clonotype was observed a few times. The chain carries TRBV6-5 and TRBJ2-7; tentative D call: TRBD1 (5 bases). Trimming took 0 bases from V and 1 from J, leaving 7 bases between them. CDR1 is MNHEY, CDR2 SVGAGI, per germline. CDR3 length: 14 amino acids. The CDR3 region is CASSYSGVSYEQYF. The CDR3 DNA sequence: TGTGCCAGCAGTTACTCAGGGGTGTCCTACGAGCAGTACTTC.

This clonotype came up once. The chain has TRBV19 and TRBJ2-6; unclear D gene. Deletions cut 6 bases from V and 0 bases from J, with 12 bases between. Germline V gives CDR1 LNHDA, CDR2 SQIVND (reference sequence). The CDR3 runs to 16 residues. The DNA for the CDR3 is TGTGCCAGTAGGCCTACCCCAAGCTCTGGGGCCAACGTCCTGACTTTC. It translates to CASRPTPSSGANVLTF.

CDR3 residues: CASSQVLGSGSPGFF. The CDR3 region has the DNA TGCGCCAGCAGCCAAGTCTTGGGTAGCGGGAGTCCCGGATTCTTC. The J gene is TRBJ2-1, the V gene TRBV4-3; 9 nucleotides line up with TRBD2. Germline-derived CDR1 and CDR2 are LGHNA and YSLEER. The CDR3 runs to 15 residues. J gave up 16 bases and V 1 base, and 14 bases lay outside the gene matches.

The J gene is TRBJ2-6, the V gene TRBV11-2; D assignment may be TRBD1 or TRBD2 (5 bases each). The CDR3 length is 15 residues. Germline V gene lookup returns CDR1 SGHAT and CDR2 FQNNGV. The V gene lost 4 bases and the J gene lost 4 bases, with 11 bases spanning the gap. CDR3 protein: CASSSEGSGANVLTF. DNA of the CDR3: TGTGCCAGCAGCTCCGAGGGGTCCGGGGCCAACGTCCTGACTTTC.

The gene calls are TRBV9 and TRBJ2-3; no clear D gene. Trimming cost V 4 bases and J 6 bases, with 9 bases left between them. CDR3 length: 12 amino acids. Per germline, CDR1 SGDLS and CDR2 YYNGEE. The CDR3 is CASSLGLDTQYF. CDR3 bases: TGTGCCAGCAGCCTAGGGTTGGATACGCAGTATTTT. The entire variable domain, with the rest obtained from reference TRBV9 and TRBJ2-3, is as follows: DSGVTQTPKHLITATGQRVTLRCSPRSGDLSVYWYQQSLDQGLQFLIQYYNGEERAKGNILERFSAQQFPDLHSELNLSSLELGDSALYFCASSLGLDTQYFGPGTRLTVL.

This clonotype showed up just a few times. V gene TRBV15 combines with J gene TRBJ2-3; a possible D gene is TRBD2 (5 bases). Germline lookup yields CDR1 LNHNV and CDR2 YYDKDF (reference sequence). The V end lost 5 bases, the J end lost 2 bases, and 11 bases lay between the germline ends. The CDR3 sequence is 14 residues long. CDR3: CATSLSGYTDTQYF. For the CDR3, the DNA is TGTGCCACCAGCCTCAGCGGTTACACAGATACGCAGTATTTT.